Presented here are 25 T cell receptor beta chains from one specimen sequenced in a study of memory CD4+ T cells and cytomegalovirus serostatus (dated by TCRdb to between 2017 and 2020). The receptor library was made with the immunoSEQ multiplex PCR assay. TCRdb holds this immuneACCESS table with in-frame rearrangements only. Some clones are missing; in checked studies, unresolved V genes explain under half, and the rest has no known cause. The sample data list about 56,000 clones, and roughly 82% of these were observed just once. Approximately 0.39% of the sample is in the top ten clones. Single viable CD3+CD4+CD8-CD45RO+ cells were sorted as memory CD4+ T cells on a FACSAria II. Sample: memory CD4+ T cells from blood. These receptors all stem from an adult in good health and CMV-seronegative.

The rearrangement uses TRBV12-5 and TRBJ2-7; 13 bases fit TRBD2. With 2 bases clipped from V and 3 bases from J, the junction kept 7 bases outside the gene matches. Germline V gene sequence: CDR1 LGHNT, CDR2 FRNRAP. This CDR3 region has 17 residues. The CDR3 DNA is TGTGCTAGTGGTTTGATAGGGACTAGCGGGGCCATCTACGAGCAGTACTTC. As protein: CASGLIGTSGAIYEQYF.

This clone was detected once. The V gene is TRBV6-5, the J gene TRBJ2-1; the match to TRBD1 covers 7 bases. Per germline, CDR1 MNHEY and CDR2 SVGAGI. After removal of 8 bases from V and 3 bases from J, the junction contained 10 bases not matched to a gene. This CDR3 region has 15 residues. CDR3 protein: CASQRRQGVYNEQFF. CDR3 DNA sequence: TGTGCCAGCCAACGTCGACAGGGTGTCTACAATGAGCAGTTCTTC.

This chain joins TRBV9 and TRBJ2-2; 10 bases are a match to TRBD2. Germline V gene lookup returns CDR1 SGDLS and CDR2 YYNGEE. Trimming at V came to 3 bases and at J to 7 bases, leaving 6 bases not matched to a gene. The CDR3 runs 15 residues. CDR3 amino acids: CASSGSGGMYGELFF. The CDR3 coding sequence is TGTGCCAGCAGCGGTAGCGGGGGGATGTACGGGGAGCTGTTTTTT.

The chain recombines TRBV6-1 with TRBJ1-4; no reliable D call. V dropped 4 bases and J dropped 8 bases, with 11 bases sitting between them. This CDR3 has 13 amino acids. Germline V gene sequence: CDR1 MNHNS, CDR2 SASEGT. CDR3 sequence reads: CASSALDHEKLFF. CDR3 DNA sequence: TGTGCCAGCAGTGCCCTAGATCACGAAAAACTGTTTTTT.

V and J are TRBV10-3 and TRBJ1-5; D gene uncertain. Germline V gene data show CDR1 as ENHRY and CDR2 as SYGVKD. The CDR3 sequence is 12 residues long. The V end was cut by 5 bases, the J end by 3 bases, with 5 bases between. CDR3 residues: CAISFNNQPQHF. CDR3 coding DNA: TGTGCCATCAGTTTCAACAATCAGCCCCAGCATTTT.

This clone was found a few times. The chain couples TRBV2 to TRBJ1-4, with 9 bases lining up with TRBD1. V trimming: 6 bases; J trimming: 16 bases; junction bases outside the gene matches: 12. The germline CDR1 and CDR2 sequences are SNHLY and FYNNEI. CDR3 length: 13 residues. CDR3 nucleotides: TGTGCCAGCAGCGACCGGGACAGGGTTATTCCGTTTTTT. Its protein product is CASSDRDRVIPFF.

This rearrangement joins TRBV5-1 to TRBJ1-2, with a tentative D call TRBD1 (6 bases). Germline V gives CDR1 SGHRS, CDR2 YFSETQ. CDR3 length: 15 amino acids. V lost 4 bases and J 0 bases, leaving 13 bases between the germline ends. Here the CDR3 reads CASSLGAIANYGYTF. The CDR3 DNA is TGCGCCAGCAGCCTGGGGGCCATAGCTAACTATGGCTACACCTTC.

The CDR3 loop reads CASSPGGGLNTGELFF. The DNA of the CDR3 is TGCGCCAGCAGCCCCGGAGGGGGATTGAACACCGGGGAGCTGTTTTTT. V gene TRBV5-1 combines with J gene TRBJ2-2; TRBD1 or TRBD2 may be the D gene (6 bases each). The CDR3 consists of 16 residues. Trimming removed 4 bases at V and 1 base at J, with 14 bases between. Germline V gene sequence: CDR1 SGHRS, CDR2 YFSETQ.

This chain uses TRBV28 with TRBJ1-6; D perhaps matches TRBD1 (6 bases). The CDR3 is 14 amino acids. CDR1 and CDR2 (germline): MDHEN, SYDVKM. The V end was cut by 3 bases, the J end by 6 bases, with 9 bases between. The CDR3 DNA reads TGTGCCAGCAGTTTTAGGACAGCTAATTCACCCCTCCACTTT. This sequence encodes CASSFRTANSPLHF.

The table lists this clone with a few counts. The CDR3 nucleotides are TGTGCCAGCAGCTTATGGTCCTACAATGAGCAGTTCTTC. It specifies CASSLWSYNEQFF. The chain links TRBV11-2 to TRBJ2-1; D ambiguous. This CDR3 is built from 13 residues. Trimming left V 2 bases short and J 1 base short, with 3 bases between. Germline V gives CDR1 SGHAT, CDR2 FQNNGV.

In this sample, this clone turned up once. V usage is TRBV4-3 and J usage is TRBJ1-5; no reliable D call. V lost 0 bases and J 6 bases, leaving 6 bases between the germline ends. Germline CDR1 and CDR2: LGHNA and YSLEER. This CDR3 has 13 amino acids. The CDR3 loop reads CASSQDARQPQHF. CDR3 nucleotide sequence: TGCGCCAGCAGCCAAGACGCTCGTCAGCCCCAGCATTTT.

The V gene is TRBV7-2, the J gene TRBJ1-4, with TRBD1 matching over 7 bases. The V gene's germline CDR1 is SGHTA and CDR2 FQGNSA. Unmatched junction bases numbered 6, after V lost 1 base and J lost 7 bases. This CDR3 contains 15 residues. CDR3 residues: CASSLDRGRGEKLFF. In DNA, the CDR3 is TGTGCCAGCAGCTTAGACAGGGGAAGAGGTGAAAAACTGTTTTTT.

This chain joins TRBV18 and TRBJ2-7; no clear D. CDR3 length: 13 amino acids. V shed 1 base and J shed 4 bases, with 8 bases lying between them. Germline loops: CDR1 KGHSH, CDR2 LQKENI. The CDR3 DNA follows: TGTGCCAGCTCACCACACAGAGAATACGAGCAGTACTTC. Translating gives CASSPHREYEQYF. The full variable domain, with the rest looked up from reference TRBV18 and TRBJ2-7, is NAGVMQNPRHLVRRRGQEARLRCSPMKGHSHVYWYRQLPEEGLKFMVYLQKENIIDESGMPKERFSAEFPKEGPSILRIQQVVRGDSAAYFCASSPHREYEQYFGPGTRLTVT.

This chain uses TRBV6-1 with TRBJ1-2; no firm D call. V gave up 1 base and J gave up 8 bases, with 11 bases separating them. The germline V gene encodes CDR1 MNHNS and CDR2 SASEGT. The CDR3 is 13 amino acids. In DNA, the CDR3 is TGTGCCAGCAGTGAAGGTGGACGTCCAGGCTACACCTTC. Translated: CASSEGGRPGYTF.

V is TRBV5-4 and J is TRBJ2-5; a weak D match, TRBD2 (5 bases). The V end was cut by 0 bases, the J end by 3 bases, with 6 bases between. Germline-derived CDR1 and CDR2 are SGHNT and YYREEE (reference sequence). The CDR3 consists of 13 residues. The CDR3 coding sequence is TGTGCCAGCAGCTTGGAGCGGAAAGAGACCCAGTACTTC. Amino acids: CASSLERKETQYF.

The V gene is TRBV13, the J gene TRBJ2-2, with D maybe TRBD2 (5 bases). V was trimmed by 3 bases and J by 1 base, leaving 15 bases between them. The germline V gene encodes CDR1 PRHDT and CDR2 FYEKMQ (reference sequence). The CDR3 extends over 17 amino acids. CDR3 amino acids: CASSFPPRALNTGELFF. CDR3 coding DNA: TGTGCCAGCAGCTTCCCTCCGCGGGCACTGAACACCGGGGAGCTGTTTTTT.

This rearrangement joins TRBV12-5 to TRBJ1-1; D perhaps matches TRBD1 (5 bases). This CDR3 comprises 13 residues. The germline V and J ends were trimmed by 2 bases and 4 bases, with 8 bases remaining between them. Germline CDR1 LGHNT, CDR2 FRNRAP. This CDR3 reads CASGLWGSTEAFF. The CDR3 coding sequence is TGTGCTAGTGGTTTGTGGGGGAGCACTGAAGCTTTCTTT.

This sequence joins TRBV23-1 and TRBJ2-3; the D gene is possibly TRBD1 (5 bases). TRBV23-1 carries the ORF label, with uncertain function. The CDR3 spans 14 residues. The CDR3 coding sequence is TGCGTCGAGTTAGGGGCAGGGATTCATGATACGCAGTATTTT. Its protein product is CVELGAGIHDTQYF.

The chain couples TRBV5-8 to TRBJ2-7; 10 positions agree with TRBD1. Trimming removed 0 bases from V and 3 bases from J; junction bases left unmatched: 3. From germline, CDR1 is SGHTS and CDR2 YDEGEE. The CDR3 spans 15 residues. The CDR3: CASSLAGTGDYEQYF. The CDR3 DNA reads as TGTGCCAGCAGCTTGGCCGGGACAGGGGACTACGAGCAGTACTTC.

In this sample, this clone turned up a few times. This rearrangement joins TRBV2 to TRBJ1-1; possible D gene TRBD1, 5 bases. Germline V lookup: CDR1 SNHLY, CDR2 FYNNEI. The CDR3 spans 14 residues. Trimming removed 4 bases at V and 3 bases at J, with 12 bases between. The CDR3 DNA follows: TGTGCCAGCAGTGCCGGGGGGTCGGACACTGAAGCTTTCTTT. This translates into CASSAGGSDTEAFF.

The CDR3 DNA reads as TGTGCCAGCAGCCAAGATTCCGCCGGTCTCCAAGAGACCCAGTACTTC. Encoded protein: CASSQDSAGLQETQYF. V is TRBV4-2 and J is TRBJ2-5; D gene ambiguous. Trimming left V 0 bases short and J 1 base short, with 12 bases between. Germline V gene lookup returns CDR1 LGHNA and CDR2 YNFKEQ. This CDR3 comprises 16 residues.

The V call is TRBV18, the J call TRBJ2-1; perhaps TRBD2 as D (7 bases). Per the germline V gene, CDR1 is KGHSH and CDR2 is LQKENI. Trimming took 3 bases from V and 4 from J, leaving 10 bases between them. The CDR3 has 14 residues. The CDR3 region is CASSPGGRYNEQFF. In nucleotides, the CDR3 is TGTGCCAGCTCACCGGGGGGGCGGTACAATGAGCAGTTCTTC.

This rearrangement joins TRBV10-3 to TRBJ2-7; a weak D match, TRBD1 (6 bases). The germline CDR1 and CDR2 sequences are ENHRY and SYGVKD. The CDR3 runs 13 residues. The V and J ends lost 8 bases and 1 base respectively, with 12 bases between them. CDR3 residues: CAIRDRLSYEQYF. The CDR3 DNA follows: TGTGCCATCCGCGACAGGCTTTCCTACGAGCAGTACTTC.

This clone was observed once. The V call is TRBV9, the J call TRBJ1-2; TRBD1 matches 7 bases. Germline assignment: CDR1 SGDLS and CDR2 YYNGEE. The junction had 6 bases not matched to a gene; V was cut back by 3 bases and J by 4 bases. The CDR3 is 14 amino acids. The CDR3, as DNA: TGTGCCAGCAGCGGAACCTCAGGGGGCTATGGCTACACCTTC. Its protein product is CASSGTSGGYGYTF.

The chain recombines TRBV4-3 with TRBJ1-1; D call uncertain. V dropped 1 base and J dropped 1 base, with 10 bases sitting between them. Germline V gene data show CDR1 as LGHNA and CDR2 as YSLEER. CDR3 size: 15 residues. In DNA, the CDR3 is TGCGCCAGCAGCCAAGGGGCCGACTGGAACACTGAAGCTTTCTTT. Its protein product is CASSQGADWNTEAFF.